The source of this T cell receptor beta chain is a study of CD8 T cells in ankylosing spondylitis. Points from the study as a whole: Among TCR beta sequences, a motif of under ten highly homologous variants appeared characteristic of ankylosing spondylitis blood.

Note on this clonotype: Its antigen remains unknown. The junction shows a germline mismatch at one end, possibly a read error.

Quantitative molecular-barcoded 5'-RACE generated the TCR beta libraries. One entry per CDR3 protein, called by TCRdb with MiXCR from the 5' RACE reads. The data show some 140,000 distinct CDR3 sequences, with about 15% seen just once and about 30% held by the top ten. The CDR3 length is 17 residues. CDR1 and CDR2 (germline): SGDLS, YYNGEE. Sample: blood, either unsorted or a sorted T cell fraction (not recorded which). The sequence was collected from a male donor with ankylosing spondylitis. This chain links TRBV9 with TRBJ2-2; 7 bases are a match to TRBD2. The CDR3 reads CATSAPLTREGTGELFF. CDR3 in DNA: TGTGCCACCAGCGCACCCCTGACTAGGGAGGGTACCGGGGAGCTGTTTTTT.